This T cell receptor beta chain was identified during a study of cytomegalovirus exposure and HLA in healthy donors. Whole-study context: Unique TCR beta sequences numbering about 100 million came from 190 million or so T cells in an earlier analysis. In an early release, HLA-typed donors contributed approximately 82 million unique TCR sequences. Study conclusions and caveats: A few CMV-associated chains were confirmed in vitro to be specific for CMV antigens.

Details on this clone: What it binds is not known.

The PCR was carried out with 60 Vbeta primers and 13 Jbeta primers. Libraries were prepared by immunoSEQ multiplex PCR; TCRdb keeps only in-frame clonotypes and omits some of them. The data contain tens of thousands of clones, more than 60% of them singletons. The CDR3 loop spans 15 amino acids. Germline CDR1 SNHLY, CDR2 FYNNEI. Trimming cost V 2 bases and J 4 bases, with 12 bases left between them. The specimen was PBMCs. This receptor was obtained from a male donor in good health and CMV-seropositive. V and J are TRBV2 and TRBJ1-3, with a possible D match to TRBD1 (6 bases). Written as DNA, the CDR3 is TGTGCCAGCAGTGAAAGTCCTGGACAGGGAAACACCATATATTTT. Protein: CASSESPGQGNTIYF.